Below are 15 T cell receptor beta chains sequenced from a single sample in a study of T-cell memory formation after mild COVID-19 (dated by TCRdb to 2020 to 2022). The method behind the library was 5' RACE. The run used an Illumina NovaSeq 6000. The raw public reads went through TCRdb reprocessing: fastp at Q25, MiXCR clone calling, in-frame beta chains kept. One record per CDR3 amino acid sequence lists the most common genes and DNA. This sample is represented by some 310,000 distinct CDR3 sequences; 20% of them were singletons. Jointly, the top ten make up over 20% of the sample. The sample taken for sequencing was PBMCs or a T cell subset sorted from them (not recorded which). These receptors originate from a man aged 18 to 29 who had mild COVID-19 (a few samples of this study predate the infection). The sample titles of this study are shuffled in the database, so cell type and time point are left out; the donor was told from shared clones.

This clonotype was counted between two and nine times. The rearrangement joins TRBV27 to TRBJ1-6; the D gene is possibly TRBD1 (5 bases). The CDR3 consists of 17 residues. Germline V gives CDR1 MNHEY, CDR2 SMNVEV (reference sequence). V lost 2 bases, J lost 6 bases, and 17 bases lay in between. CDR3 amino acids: CASSLGFRGRANSPLHF. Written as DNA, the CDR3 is TGTGCCAGCAGTTTAGGTTTTCGGGGACGCGCTAATTCACCCCTCCACTTT.

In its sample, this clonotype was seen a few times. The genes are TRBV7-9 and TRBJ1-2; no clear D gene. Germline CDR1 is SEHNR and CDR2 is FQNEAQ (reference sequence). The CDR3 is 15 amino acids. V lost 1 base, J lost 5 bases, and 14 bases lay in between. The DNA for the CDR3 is TGTGCCAGCAGCTTAGGTGCGGCAGGAGCTTATGGCTACACCTTC. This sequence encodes CASSLGAAGAYGYTF.

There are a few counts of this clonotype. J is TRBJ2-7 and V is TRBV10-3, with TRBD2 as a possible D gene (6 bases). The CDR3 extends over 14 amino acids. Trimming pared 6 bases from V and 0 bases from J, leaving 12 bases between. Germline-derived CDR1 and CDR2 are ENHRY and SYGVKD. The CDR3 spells CAIRVAVASYEQYF. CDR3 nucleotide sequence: TGTGCCATCAGGGTAGCGGTCGCCTCCTACGAGCAGTACTTC.

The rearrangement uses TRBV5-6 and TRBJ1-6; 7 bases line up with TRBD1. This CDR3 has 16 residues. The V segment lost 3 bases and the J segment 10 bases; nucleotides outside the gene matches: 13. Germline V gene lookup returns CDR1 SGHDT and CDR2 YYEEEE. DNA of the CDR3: TGTGCCAGCAGCTCTCGACAGGGACCATCATGGTCACCCCTCCACTTT. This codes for CASSSRQGPSWSPLHF.

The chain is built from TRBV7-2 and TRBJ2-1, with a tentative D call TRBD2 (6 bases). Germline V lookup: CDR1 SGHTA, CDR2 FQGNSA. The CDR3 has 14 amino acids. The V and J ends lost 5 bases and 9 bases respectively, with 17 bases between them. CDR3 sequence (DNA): TGTGCCAGCAGCATCCAACGCGGGAATCTTGAGCAGTTCTTC. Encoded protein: CASSIQRGNLEQFF.

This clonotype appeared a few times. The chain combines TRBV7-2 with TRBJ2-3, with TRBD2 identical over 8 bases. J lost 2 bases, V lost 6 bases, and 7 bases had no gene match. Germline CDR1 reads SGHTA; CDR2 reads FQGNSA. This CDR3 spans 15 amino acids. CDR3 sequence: CASSFAGGATDTQYF. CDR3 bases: TGTGCCAGCAGTTTCGCCGGGGGGGCCACAGATACGCAGTATTTT.

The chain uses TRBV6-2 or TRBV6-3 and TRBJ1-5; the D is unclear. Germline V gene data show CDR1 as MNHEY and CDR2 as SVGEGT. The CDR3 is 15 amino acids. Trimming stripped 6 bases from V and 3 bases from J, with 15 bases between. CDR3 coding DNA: TGTGCCAGCAGCCGACTCGGACGGCTCAATCAGCCCCAGCATTTT. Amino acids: CASSRLGRLNQPQHF.

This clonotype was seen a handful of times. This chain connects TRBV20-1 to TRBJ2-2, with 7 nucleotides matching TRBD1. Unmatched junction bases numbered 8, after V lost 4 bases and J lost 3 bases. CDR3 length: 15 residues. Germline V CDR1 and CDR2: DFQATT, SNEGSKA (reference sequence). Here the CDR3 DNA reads TGCAGTGCTAATGACAGGGACGGATACACCGGGGAGCTGTTTTTT. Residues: CSANDRDGYTGELFF.

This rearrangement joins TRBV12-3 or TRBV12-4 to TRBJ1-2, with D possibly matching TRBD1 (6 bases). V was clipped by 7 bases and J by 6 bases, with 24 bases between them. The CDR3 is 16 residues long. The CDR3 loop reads CASKLNGGQGNNGYTF. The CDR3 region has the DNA TGTGCCAGCAAACTTAACGGGGGACAAGGAAACAATGGCTACACCTTC.

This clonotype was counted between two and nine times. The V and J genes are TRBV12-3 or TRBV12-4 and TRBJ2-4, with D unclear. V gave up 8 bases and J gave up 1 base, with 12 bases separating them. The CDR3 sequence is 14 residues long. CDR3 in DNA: TGTGCCAGCCGATCAGTCCTGGCCAAAAACATTCAGTACTTC. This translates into CASRSVLAKNIQYF.

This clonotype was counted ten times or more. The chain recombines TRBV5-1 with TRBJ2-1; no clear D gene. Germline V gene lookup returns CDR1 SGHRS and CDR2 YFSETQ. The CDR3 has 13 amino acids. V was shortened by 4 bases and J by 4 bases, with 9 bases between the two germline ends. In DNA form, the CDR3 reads TGCGCCAGCAGCCCCAGGACGTACAATGAGCAGTTCTTC. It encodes CASSPRTYNEQFF.

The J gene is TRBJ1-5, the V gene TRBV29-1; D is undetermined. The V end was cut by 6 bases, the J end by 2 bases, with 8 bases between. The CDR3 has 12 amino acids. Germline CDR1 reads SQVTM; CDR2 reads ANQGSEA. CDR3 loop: CSVADGNQPQHF. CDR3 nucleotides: TGCAGCGTAGCGGACGGCAATCAGCCCCAGCATTTT.

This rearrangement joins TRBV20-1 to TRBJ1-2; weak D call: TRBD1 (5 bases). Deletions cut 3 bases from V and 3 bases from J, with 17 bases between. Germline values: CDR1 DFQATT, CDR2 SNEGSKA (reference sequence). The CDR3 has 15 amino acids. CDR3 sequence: CSASGEGRGYYGYTF. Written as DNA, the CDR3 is TGCAGTGCTAGTGGCGAGGGGAGGGGCTACTATGGCTACACCTTC.

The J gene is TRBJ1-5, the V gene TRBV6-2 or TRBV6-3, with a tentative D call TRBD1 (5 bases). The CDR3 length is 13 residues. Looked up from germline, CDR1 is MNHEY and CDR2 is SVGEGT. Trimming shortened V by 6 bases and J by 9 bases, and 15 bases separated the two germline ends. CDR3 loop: CASSPGTMGPQHF. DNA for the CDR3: TGTGCCAGCAGCCCCGGGACCATGGGGCCCCAGCATTTT.

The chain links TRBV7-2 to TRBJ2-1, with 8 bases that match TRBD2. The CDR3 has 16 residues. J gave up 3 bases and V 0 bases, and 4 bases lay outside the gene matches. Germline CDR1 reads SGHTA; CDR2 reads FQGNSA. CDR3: CASSLAWTSSYNEQFF. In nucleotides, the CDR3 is TGTGCCAGCAGCTTAGCGTGGACTAGCAGCTACAATGAGCAGTTCTTC.